This is a list of T cell receptor beta chains from one sample in a study of blood T cell repertoires in COVID-19. The method was immunoSEQ multiplex PCR; TCRdb's version includes in-frame clones alone and lacks a portion of them. The data hold roughly 340,000 clones, with around 89% observed a single time. The sequenced material came from peripheral blood. These receptors originate from a woman in her 30s with COVID-19, enrolled during active disease. CDR3s include the opening cysteine and the closing phenylalanine or tryptophan. The order of the fields is V gene, J gene, D gene, clone size, CDR3 protein, CDR3 DNA. The D gene is left open where the match is weak. A clone size is listed for some rows: how often the clone was seen (once, few, many), or a class if it is expanded.

>TRBV3-1/TRBV3-2|TRBJ1-4|NA|few
CASSSTGVGEKLFF
TGTGCCAGCAGCTCCACAGGTGTCGGGGAAAAACTGTTTTTT
>TRBV5-4|TRBJ1-1|TRBD1|NA
CASSFVDRVAEAFF
TGTGCCAGCAGCTTTGTGGACAGGGTGGCTGAAGCTTTCTTT
>TRBV9|TRBJ2-1|TRBD2|NA
CASSVTSGDYNEQFF
TGTGCCAGCAGCGTTACTAGCGGGGACTACAATGAGCAGTTCTTC
>TRBV6-6|TRBJ2-1|TRBD2|NA
CASSYRLAGGPGEQFF
TGTGCCAGCAGTTACCGACTAGCGGGAGGGCCCGGTGAGCAGTTCTTC
>TRBV4-2|TRBJ1-5|NA|NA
CASSQEEGGNQPQHF
TGTGCCAGCAGCCAAGAGGAGGGTGGAAATCAGCCCCAGCATTTT
>TRBV18|TRBJ2-4|NA|NA
CASSPQGRDIQYF
TGTGCCAGCTCACCTCAGGGGAGGGACATTCAGTACTTC
>TRBV19|TRBJ1-4|NA|NA
CASSTDSGIGEKLFF
TGTGCCAGTAGTACGGATTCGGGAATAGGTGAAAAACTGTTTTTT
>TRBV4-1|TRBJ2-1|NA|once
CASSLTPSVYNEQFF
TGCGCCAGCAGCCTAACCCCTAGCGTGTACAATGAGCAGTTCTTC
>TRBV27|TRBJ2-7|TRBD2|few
CASSPSGGRSYEQYF
TGTGCCAGCAGTCCCTCGGGGGGGAGAAGCTACGAGCAGTACTTC
>TRBV18|TRBJ1-6|TRBD1|NA
CASSPGTASNSPLHF
TGTGCCAGCTCACCCGGGACAGCATCTAATTCACCCCTCCACTTT
>TRBV7-9|TRBJ2-3|TRBD2|once
CASSLSSSGGPSTDTQYF
TGTGCCAGCAGCTTGTCTTCTAGCGGGGGCCCAAGCACAGATACGCAGTATTTT
>TRBV6-2/TRBV6-3|TRBJ2-2|NA|once
CASSYDRGYGGELFF
TGTGCCAGCAGTTACGATCGCGGGTACGGCGGGGAGCTGTTTTTT
>TRBV11-2|TRBJ2-5|NA|NA
CASSLASIQQYF
TGTGCCAGCAGCTTAGCATCTATACAGCAGTACTTC
>TRBV19|TRBJ2-2|TRBD2|few
CASRTGLTNTGELFF
TGTGCCAGCCGAACGGGACTAACGAACACCGGGGAGCTGTTTTTT
>TRBV2|TRBJ2-4|TRBD2|NA
CASSPGTSTPYF
TGTGCCAGCAGCCCCGGGACTAGTACCCCGTACTTC
>TRBV5-1|TRBJ2-3|NA|NA
CASSLSTRTSTDTQYF
TGCGCCAGCAGCTTGAGCACCCGAACTAGCACAGATACGCAGTATTTT
>TRBV2|TRBJ2-7|NA|once
CASSEATLASGEQYF
TGTGCCAGCAGTGAAGCGACCCTCGCTTCGGGGGAGCAGTACTTC
>TRBV2|TRBJ2-1|NA|NA
CASAGGPSYNEQFF
TGTGCCAGCGCCGGCGGGCCCTCCTACAATGAGCAGTTCTTC
>TRBV4-2|TRBJ1-5|NA|NA
CASSSGQYSNQPQHF
TGTGCCAGCAGCTCAGGACAGTATAGCAATCAGCCCCAGCATTTT
>TRBV5-4|TRBJ2-5|NA|NA
CASSMRLADQETQYF
TGTGCCAGCAGCATGAGATTAGCGGATCAAGAGACCCAGTACTTC
>TRBV2|TRBJ2-5|TRBD2|NA
CASSDSAGGQETQYF
TGTGCCAGCAGTGATAGTGCGGGAGGTCAAGAGACCCAGTACTTC
>TRBV5-1|TRBJ2-7|TRBD1|NA
CASSPVPGTGGEQYF
TGCGCCAGCAGCCCCGTTCCCGGGACAGGGGGCGAGCAGTACTTC
>TRBV14|TRBJ2-2|TRBD2|NA
CARGRWLAGDRELFF
TGTGCCCGCGGTAGGTGGCTAGCGGGAGACCGGGAGCTGTTTTTT
>TRBV4-1|TRBJ2-1|TRBD2|NA
CASSQGLLARNEQFF
TGCGCCAGCAGCCAGGGTCTACTAGCGCGCAATGAGCAGTTCTTC
>TRBV7-9|TRBJ2-2|NA|NA
CSGKRTNTGELFF
TGTTCGGGGAAAAGAACGAACACCGGGGAGCTGTTTTTT
>TRBV6-5|TRBJ2-2|NA|NA
CASRATNTGELFF
TGTGCCAGCAGGGCAACGAACACCGGGGAGCTGTTTTTT
>TRBV4-3|TRBJ1-4|NA|NA
CASSQDGKRNGGEKLFF
TGCGCCAGCAGCCAAGACGGGAAGCGGAATGGAGGTGAAAAACTGTTTTTT
>TRBV24-1|TRBJ2-2|TRBD2|NA
CATSDFGGPSGGPRELFF
TGTGCCACCAGTGATTTCGGTGGCCCTAGCGGGGGACCCCGGGAGCTGTTTTTT
>TRBV18|TRBJ2-7|TRBD1|once
CASSPNRGGVVYEQYF
TGTGCCAGCTCACCCAACAGGGGTGGGGTTGTGTACGAGCAGTACTTC
>TRBV7-2|TRBJ2-2|TRBD2|NA
CASSSGLDTGELFF
TGTGCCAGCAGCTCGGGACTAGACACCGGGGAGCTGTTTTTT
>TRBV19|TRBJ2-3|TRBD2|once
CASSTGASGRGDTQYF
TGTGCCAGTAGCACCGGTGCTAGCGGGAGAGGAGATACGCAGTATTTT
>TRBV7-2|TRBJ2-4|NA|NA
CASSLFVQNIQYF
TGTGCCAGCAGCTTATTTGTTCAGAACATTCAGTACTTC
>TRBV4-1|TRBJ2-1|TRBD1|NA
CASSQGHRTGSDEQFF
TGCGCCAGCAGCCAAGGACATCGGACAGGGAGCGATGAGCAGTTCTTC
>TRBV5-4|TRBJ1-2|NA|NA
CASSLAPDGGFGYTF
TGTGCCAGCAGCTTGGCTCCGGATGGAGGCTTTGGCTACACCTTC
>TRBV5-1|TRBJ2-1|TRBD1|NA
CASSLRTGGAGYNEQFF
TGCGCCAGCAGCCTTAGGACAGGGGGCGCGGGTTACAATGAGCAGTTCTTC
>TRBV30|TRBJ1-2|TRBD1|NA
CAWSPPRQGSNYGYTF
TGTGCCTGGAGTCCACCCCGACAGGGGTCTAACTATGGCTACACCTTC
>TRBV27|TRBJ2-7|TRBD1|NA
CASSVPGQGSYEQYF
TGTGCCAGCAGTGTCCCCGGACAGGGGTCCTACGAGCAGTACTTC
>TRBV7-9|TRBJ1-1|TRBD1|NA
CASSLAGTANTEAFF
TGTGCCAGCAGCTTAGCTGGGACAGCGAACACTGAAGCTTTCTTT
>TRBV4-1|TRBJ1-2|NA|NA
CASSQGGGGGYGYTF
TGCGCCAGCAGCCAAGGAGGAGGGGGGGGCTATGGCTACACCTTC
>TRBV18|TRBJ2-6|NA|NA
CASSLRQGSSGANVLTF
TGTGCCAGCTCACTACGTCAGGGGAGCTCTGGGGCCAACGTCCTGACTTTC
>TRBV24-1|TRBJ2-1|NA|NA
CATTGGRYNEQFF
TGTGCCACCACCGGGGGTAGATACAATGAGCAGTTCTTC
>TRBV20-1|TRBJ1-2|NA|NA
CSASLPYYGYTF
TGCAGTGCTAGTCTCCCCTACTATGGCTACACCTTC
>TRBV2|TRBJ1-4|TRBD1|NA
CASNPRDRGALFF
TGTGCCAGCAACCCCCGGGACAGGGGTGCCCTGTTTTTT
>TRBV10-1|TRBJ1-6|NA|NA
CASSERKEALHF
TGCGCCAGCAGTGAGCGGAAGGAGGCCCTCCACTTT